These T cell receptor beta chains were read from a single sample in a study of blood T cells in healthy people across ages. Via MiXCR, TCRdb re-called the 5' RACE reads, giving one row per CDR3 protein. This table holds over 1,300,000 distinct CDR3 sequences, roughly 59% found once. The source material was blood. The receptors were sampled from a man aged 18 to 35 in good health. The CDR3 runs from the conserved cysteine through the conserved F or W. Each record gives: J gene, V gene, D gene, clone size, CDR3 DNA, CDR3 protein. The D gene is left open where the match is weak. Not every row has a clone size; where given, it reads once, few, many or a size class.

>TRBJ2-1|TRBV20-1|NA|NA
TGCAGTGCTCCAAGGCCCCGCTCCTACAATGAGCAGTTCTTC
CSAPRPRSYNEQFF
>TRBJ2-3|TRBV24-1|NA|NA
TGTGCCACCAGTGATTTGAACCGGGATACGCAGTATTTT
CATSDLNRDTQYF
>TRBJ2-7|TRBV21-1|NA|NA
TGTGCCAGCAGCAAACGGGACAGCGATATCTACGAGCAGTACTTC
CASSKRDSDIYEQYF
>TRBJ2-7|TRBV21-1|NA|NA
TGTGCCAGCAGCCTACCAAACAAGGGACAGGGAATAAACGAGCAGTACTTC
CASSLPNKGQGINEQYF
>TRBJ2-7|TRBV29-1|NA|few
TGCAGCGTTGAAGGAAATACCGAGCAGTACTTC
CSVEGNTEQYF
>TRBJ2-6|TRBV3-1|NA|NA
TGTGCCAGCAGCCACAGGGGGGCCAACGTCCTGACTTTC
CASSHRGANVLTF
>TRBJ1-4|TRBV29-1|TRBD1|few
TGCAGCTTCAGGGGGGATAATGAAAAACTGTTTTTT
CSFRGDNEKLFF
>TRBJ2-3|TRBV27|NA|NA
TGTGCCAGCAGTTTAGAAGACAGGTACACAGATACGCAGTATTTT
CASSLEDRYTDTQYF
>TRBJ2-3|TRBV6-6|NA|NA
TGTGCCAGCAGTAGACTAACGGGCACAGATACGCAGTATTTT
CASSRLTGTDTQYF
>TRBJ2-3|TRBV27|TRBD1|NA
TGTGCCAGCAGTGATGGACAGGGCACAGATACGCAGTATTTT
CASSDGQGTDTQYF
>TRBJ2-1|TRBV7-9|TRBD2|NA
TGTGCCAGCAGCTTACCCACGGGACTAGTTTTGAATGAGCAGTTCTTC
CASSLPTGLVLNEQFF
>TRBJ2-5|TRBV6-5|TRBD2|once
TGTGCCAGCAGTTACTCGATCGCTAGCGGGAGGGTCCAAGAGACCCAGTACTTC
CASSYSIASGRVQETQYF
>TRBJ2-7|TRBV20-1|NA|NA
TGCAGTGCTAGAAAGGGTTTGTCGGACGAGCAGTACTTC
CSARKGLSDEQYF
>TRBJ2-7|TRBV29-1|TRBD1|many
TGCAGCGTTGAGTTAACAGGGGAGCGGTACGAGCAGTACTTC
CSVELTGERYEQYF
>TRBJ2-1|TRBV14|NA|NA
TGTGCCAGCAGCCAAGAGGGGCTTAATGAGCAGTTCTTC
CASSQEGLNEQFF
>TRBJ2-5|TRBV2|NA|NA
TGTGCCAGCAGTGAAGTGCAAGTACAAGAGACCCAGTACTTC
CASSEVQVQETQYF
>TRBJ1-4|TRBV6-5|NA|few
TGTGCCAGCAGGGTGACAGCAACTAATGAAAAACTGTTTTTT
CASRVTATNEKLFF
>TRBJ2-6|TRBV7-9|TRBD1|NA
TGTGCCGGATTTAACAGGGGGAGAGTATCTGGGGCCAACGTCCTGACTTTC
CAGFNRGRVSGANVLTF